This T cell receptor beta chain comes out of a study of T cell responses to AZD1222 COVID-19 vaccine. Study conclusions and caveats: Clonal diversity was possibly underestimated, and the donors were mostly white British, with more females. The breadth and depth of Spike-specific TCRs increased once two AZD1222 doses had been given. Baseline seropositives among AZD1222 recipients totaled only six or seven.

Looked up from germline, CDR1 is SEHNR and CDR2 is FQNEAQ (reference sequence). The germline V and J ends were trimmed by 2 bases and 2 bases, with 15 bases remaining between them. This CDR3 spans 16 amino acids. TCRdb keeps only in-frame clones here, not all; method: immunoSEQ multiplex PCR. This table has around 88,000 clones, 85% to 90% appearing once. As concerns this clone: Its target is not known.

This chain joins TRBV7-9 and TRBJ1-1; tentative D call: TRBD1 (5 bases). The TCR originated in an adult in good health. The sample here was peripheral blood, taken on day 0 of MenACWY control vaccination. CDR3 nucleotide sequence: TGTGCCAGCAGCTTAAACAGGCTTTCCTCCAACACTGAAGCTTTCTTT. Protein sequence: CASSLNRLSSNTEAFF.